Detailed here is one T cell receptor beta chain. Its antigen remains unidentified. The sample is drawn from a study of CD8 T cells in ankylosing spondylitis. Quantitative 5'-RACE with molecular barcodes was used to make the TCR beta libraries. TCRdb reanalysed the 5' RACE reads using MiXCR and keeps one entry per CDR3 protein. The sample holds about 220,000 distinct CDR3 sequences, under 30% seen once. Germline V gene data show CDR1 as WNHNN and CDR2 as SYGVQD (reference sequence). The CDR3 loop spans 15 amino acids. V lost 4 bases and J lost 5, with 17 bases in between. Whole-study findings and limits: Made up of 7 to 9 highly homologous variants, a TCR beta motif appeared characteristic of ankylosing spondylitis blood.

The chain recombines TRBV10-1 with TRBJ1-2; D gene ambiguous. Source material: blood, either unsorted or a sorted T cell fraction (not recorded which). The sequence came from a male donor with ankylosing spondylitis or in good health (not recorded which). CDR3 in amino acids: CASSAMPRLPYGYTF. The CDR3 DNA reads as TGCGCCAGCAGTGCTATGCCCCGGCTCCCTTATGGCTACACCTTC.